The 32 T cell receptor beta chains below were found in one sample sequenced in a study of CD8 T cells in Susac syndrome (dated by TCRdb to the late 2010s). The library came from the immunoSEQ multiplex PCR assay. RNA was extracted with the RNeasy kit and 0.5 to 1 ug was reverse transcribed using random hexamers. TCRdb itself trimmed the public reads at Q25 with fastp, ran MiXCR and retained productive beta chains. Rows are unified per CDR3 protein, each entry keeping the most common DNA and genes. Counted in this sample were roughly 110,000 distinct CDR3 sequences; 94% of them appeared once. The ten largest clonotypes hold roughly 0.43% of the sample. The specimen was CD8+ T cells from PBMCs. The receptors stem from a human donor with Susac syndrome.

V usage is TRBV4-1 and J usage is TRBJ2-7; a weak D match, TRBD2 (5 bases). The CDR3 totals 14 residues. In germline, CDR1 is MGHRA, CDR2 YSYEKL. V lost 3 bases, J lost 1 base, and 10 bases lay in between. The DNA for the CDR3 is TGCGCCAGCAGCCACCCCGGGGATTCCTACGAGCAGTACTTC. As protein: CASSHPGDSYEQYF.

The V gene is TRBV20-1, the J gene TRBJ2-4, with D perhaps TRBD2 (7 bases). The ends were cut back, 0 bases at V and 0 bases at J, with 15 bases in the middle. Germline loops: CDR1 DFQATT, CDR2 SNEGSKA (reference sequence). CDR3 size: 17 residues. CDR3 bases: TGCAGTGCTAGAGATTTAGGGGGGGGGATAGCCAAAAACATTCAGTACTTC. Its protein is CSARDLGGGIAKNIQYF.

This sequence joins TRBV9 and TRBJ2-7; 8 bases align to TRBD1. V lost 0 bases to trimming and J lost 6 bases; unmatched junction nucleotides: 14. Germline values: CDR1 SGDLS, CDR2 YYNGEE. CDR3 size: 17 residues. The CDR3 here is CASSVAGGTGGVSEQYF. Written as DNA, the CDR3 is TGTGCCAGCAGCGTAGCTGGTGGGACAGGAGGTGTCAGCGAGCAGTACTTC.

The rearrangement uses TRBV5-6 and TRBJ2-7; no clear D gene. The V and J ends lost 1 base and 2 bases respectively, with 4 bases between them. Germline-derived CDR1 and CDR2 are SGHDT and YYEEEE. CDR3 size: 12 residues. CDR3 sequence reads: CASSLFPYEQYF. In DNA, the CDR3 is TGTGCCAGCAGCTTGTTCCCCTACGAGCAGTACTTC.

This clonotype was detected only a few times. The chain recombines TRBV18 with TRBJ2-5; D not resolved. The CDR3 sequence is 11 residues long. In germline, CDR1 is KGHSH, CDR2 LQKENI. Trimming removed 3 bases at V and 3 bases at J, with 2 bases between. The CDR3 reads CASSPEETQYF. CDR3 nucleotide sequence: TGTGCCAGCTCACCCGAAGAGACCCAGTACTTC. Drawing the rest from reference TRBV18 and TRBJ2-5, the complete variable domain is NAGVMQNPRHLVRRRGQEARLRCSPMKGHSHVYWYRQLPEEGLKFMVYLQKENIIDESGMPKERFSAEFPKEGPSILRIQQVVRGDSAAYFCASSPEETQYFGPGTRLLVL.

The chain links TRBV12-3 or TRBV12-4 to TRBJ1-5; D ambiguous. The V and J ends lost 7 bases and 5 bases respectively, with 9 bases between them. The CDR3 spans 12 residues. CDR3 loop: CASTDPDQPQHF. The CDR3, as DNA: TGTGCCAGCACCGACCCAGATCAGCCCCAGCATTTT.

The rearrangement joins TRBV13 to TRBJ2-1, with 7 bases aligning to TRBD1. With V trimmed by 4 bases and J by 6 bases, 9 bases remained unmatched. The CDR3 length is 15 residues. Germline CDR1 reads PRHDT; CDR2 reads FYEKMQ (reference sequence). This chain's CDR3 is CASSSRQGKGNEQFF. The CDR3, as DNA: TGTGCCAGCAGCTCCAGACAGGGAAAAGGCAATGAGCAGTTCTTC.

This chain joins TRBV6-6 and TRBJ1-1; D perhaps matches TRBD1 (6 bases). Trimming stripped 4 bases from V and 7 bases from J, with 13 bases between. Germline CDR1 is MNHNY and CDR2 is SVGAGI (reference sequence). This CDR3 is built from 13 residues. The CDR3 sequence: CASSFGGRVEAFF. In DNA, the CDR3 is TGTGCCAGCAGTTTTGGGGGGCGGGTTGAAGCTTTCTTT.

V is TRBV27 and J is TRBJ1-5; D is ambiguous. The germline V gene has CDR1 MNHEY and CDR2 SMNVEV (reference sequence). V lost 1 base to trimming and J lost 4 bases, with 5 bases between them. The CDR3 runs to 13 residues. The CDR3: CASSLWGNQPQHF. CDR3 coding DNA: TGTGCCAGCAGTTTATGGGGTAATCAGCCCCAGCATTTT.

J is TRBJ2-5 and V is TRBV5-1, with 7 bases that match TRBD2. This CDR3 region has 16 residues. In germline, CDR1 is SGHRS, CDR2 YFSETQ. V lost 0 bases to trimming and J lost 2 bases; unmatched junction nucleotides: 7. The CDR3 sequence is CASSLEAASGQETQYF. As DNA, the CDR3 is TGCGCCAGCAGCTTGGAGGCCGCTAGCGGACAAGAGACCCAGTACTTC.

This clonotype was observed a single time. J is TRBJ2-3 and V is TRBV9; D possibly corresponds to TRBD1 (6 bases). Per germline, CDR1 SGDLS and CDR2 YYNGEE. CDR3 length: 16 amino acids. Trimming left V 4 bases short and J 3 bases short, with 18 bases between. In nucleotides, the CDR3 is TGTGCCAGCAGCCCTCGTGGCGCCACAGGGACAGATACGCAGTATTTT. Amino acids: CASSPRGATGTDTQYF.

V gene TRBV19 combines with J gene TRBJ1-6; 7 bases are a match to TRBD1. Trimming took 7 bases from V and 3 from J; bases not matched to a gene: 3. Germline V gives CDR1 LNHDA, CDR2 SQIVND (reference sequence). This CDR3 spans 14 amino acids. The chain's CDR3 is CASTDRVYNSPLHF. The DNA for the CDR3 is TGTGCCAGTACCGACAGGGTCTATAATTCACCCCTCCACTTT.

This chain joins TRBV5-1 and TRBJ2-5, with D possibly being TRBD1 (5 bases). The CDR3 loop spans 14 amino acids. CDR1 is SGHRS and CDR2 is YFSETQ in the germline V gene. V lost 7 bases to trimming and J lost 2 bases, with 15 bases between them. In nucleotides, the CDR3 is TGCGCCAGCCGCCGATTGGGGCAGCAAGAGACCCAGTACTTC. Protein product: CASRRLGQQETQYF.

The rearrangement joins TRBV25-1 to TRBJ2-1; TRBD1 might be the D (6 bases). The length of the CDR3 is 16 residues. V was trimmed by 1 base and J by 5 bases, leaving 15 bases between them. Germline loops: CDR1 MGHDK, CDR2 SYGVNS. CDR3 in amino acids: CASSESGQGLNNEQFF. The DNA of the CDR3 is TGTGCCAGCAGTGAATCGGGGCAGGGGTTAAACAATGAGCAGTTCTTC.

The chain uses TRBV11-2 and TRBJ2-5; 7 bases line up with TRBD2. Germline V gene data show CDR1 as SGHAT and CDR2 as FQNNGV. V was clipped by 4 bases and J by 5 bases; unmatched bases: 7. The CDR3 length is 14 residues. CDR3 nucleotide sequence: TGTGCCAGCAGCTCTTGGACTAGTCGGGAGACCCAGTACTTC. Protein: CASSSWTSRETQYF.

The chain uses TRBV12-5 and TRBJ2-5; D gene ambiguous. Germline lookup yields CDR1 LGHNT and CDR2 FRNRAP. The CDR3 has 12 amino acids. The V gene lost 8 bases and the J gene lost 1 base, with 8 bases spanning the gap. The CDR3, as DNA: TGTGCTAGTCTGTATGGCCAAGAGACCCAGTACTTC. Its protein product is CASLYGQETQYF.

The chain is built from TRBV6-5 and TRBJ1-2; 7 bases line up with TRBD1. The CDR3 covers 14 residues. Germline V CDR1 and CDR2: MNHEY, SVGAGI. The trim removed 2 bases at V and 7 bases at J, leaving 7 bases unmatched. The CDR3 sequence: CASSYPDREGGYTF. The DNA for the CDR3 is TGTGCCAGCAGTTACCCAGACAGGGAGGGTGGCTACACCTTC.

The chain employs TRBV5-1 and TRBJ1-1, with D tentatively TRBD1 (5 bases). This CDR3 has 16 amino acids. The ends were cut back, 0 bases at V and 4 bases at J, with 16 bases in the middle. Germline-derived CDR1 and CDR2 are SGHRS and YFSETQ. The CDR3: CASSLADFTGPTEAFF. In DNA form, the CDR3 reads TGCGCCAGCAGCTTGGCCGATTTCACAGGACCCACTGAAGCTTTCTTT.

The chain carries TRBV5-8 and TRBJ2-7; D gene ambiguous. Germline V gene sequence: CDR1 SGHTS, CDR2 YDEGEE. Trimming removed 0 bases from V and 1 base from J, with 5 bases in between. The CDR3 is 13 amino acids. The CDR3 protein is CASSLAASYEQYF. The CDR3 nucleotides read TGTGCCAGCAGCTTGGCGGCTTCCTACGAGCAGTACTTC.

The V call is TRBV2, the J call TRBJ1-4, with D maybe TRBD1 (5 bases). Per germline, CDR1 SNHLY and CDR2 FYNNEI. Trimming took 5 bases from V and 4 from J, leaving 14 bases between them. This CDR3 is 15 amino acids long. This chain's CDR3 is CASSQRYDSNEKLFF. The CDR3 DNA sequence: TGTGCCAGCAGTCAGAGATACGACAGTAATGAAAAACTGTTTTTT.

The rearrangement joins TRBV12-3 or TRBV12-4 to TRBJ2-1; D tentatively fits TRBD1 or TRBD2 (5 bases each). Trimming stripped 5 bases from V and 12 bases from J, with 29 bases between. The CDR3 runs to 17 residues. The CDR3 spells CASSPDGAKVALDGQFF. Here the CDR3 DNA reads TGTGCCAGCAGTCCCGACGGGGCCAAGGTAGCTCTAGACGGGCAGTTCTTC.

The J gene is TRBJ1-4, the V gene TRBV25-1; a possible D gene is TRBD1 (5 bases). Germline V gene lookup returns CDR1 MGHDK and CDR2 SYGVNS. This CDR3 is built from 15 residues. Trimming pared 7 bases from V and 8 bases from J, leaving 20 bases between. CDR3 sequence: CASMGRGRQREKLFF. The CDR3 DNA is TGTGCCAGCATGGGTCGGGGGAGGCAGAGGGAAAAACTGTTTTTT.

The CDR3 coding sequence is TGTGCCAGCAGCCCGCGGGGTGGGACGCGGGACGAGCAGTACTTC. It specifies CASSPRGGTRDEQYF. The chain uses TRBV7-6 and TRBJ2-7, with D possibly being TRBD2 (6 bases). The ends were cut back, 5 bases at V and 5 bases at J, with 19 bases in the middle. Germline V CDR1 and CDR2: SGHVS, FNYEAQ. This CDR3 contains 15 residues.

In its sample, this clonotype was seen once. The chain carries TRBV2 and TRBJ2-3, with D possibly being TRBD1 (6 bases). The CDR3 totals 16 residues. Germline CDR1 is SNHLY and CDR2 is FYNNEI. V lost 7 bases to trimming and J lost 6 bases, with 23 bases between them. The CDR3 protein is CASTPARDTEADTQYF. CDR3 sequence (DNA): TGTGCCAGCACCCCTGCCCGGGACACAGAAGCGGATACGCAGTATTTT.

The rearrangement uses TRBV20-1 and TRBJ2-2, with D possibly TRBD2 on 5 matching bases. The CDR3 is made up of 13 amino acids. V lost 2 bases, J lost 3 bases, and 7 bases lay in between. CDR1 is DFQATT and CDR2 is SNEGSKA in the germline V gene (reference sequence). The DNA of the CDR3 is TGCAGTGCTAGACGGGGAGACACCGGGGAGCTGTTTTTT. Residues: CSARRGDTGELFF.

Here the CDR3 DNA reads TGCGCCAGCAGCTTTGGGGCCAACTCCTACGAGCAGTACTTC. Translated, it gives CASSFGANSYEQYF. The chain couples TRBV5-1 to TRBJ2-7; a possible D gene is TRBD1 (5 bases). This CDR3 spans 14 amino acids. Germline V gene lookup returns CDR1 SGHRS and CDR2 YFSETQ. V was trimmed by 2 bases and J by 0 bases, leaving 9 bases between them.

This clonotype was picked up one time. The chain links TRBV5-1 to TRBJ1-1, with D unclear. This CDR3 is 13 amino acids long. Germline V gene data show CDR1 as SGHRS and CDR2 as YFSETQ. The ends were cut back, 0 bases at V and 11 bases at J, with 14 bases in the middle. The CDR3 coding sequence is TGCGCCAGCAGCTTGGCACCTGGGGTGGATGCTTTCTTT. Its translation is CASSLAPGVDAFF.

The chain couples TRBV5-5 to TRBJ2-3, with a weak D call TRBD2 (5 bases). The length of the CDR3 is 12 residues. Germline V gives CDR1 SGHKS, CDR2 YYEKEE (reference sequence). The germline V and J ends were trimmed by 6 bases and 5 bases, with 10 bases remaining between them. The CDR3 nucleotides read TGTGCCAGCACCCAACTAGGAGATACGCAGTATTTT. Translated, it gives CASTQLGDTQYF.

The rearrangement joins TRBV4-1 to TRBJ1-1; D call uncertain. The germline CDR1 and CDR2 sequences are MGHRA and YSYEKL. V was trimmed by 2 bases and J by 1 base, leaving 8 bases between them. The CDR3 sequence is 14 residues long. CDR3 nucleotide sequence: TGCGCCAGCAGCCAATTGGGAGAGAACACTGAAGCTTTCTTT. It yields the protein CASSQLGENTEAFF.

The chain recombines TRBV15 with TRBJ1-5; 8 bases are shared with TRBD1. Per the germline V gene, CDR1 is LNHNV and CDR2 is YYDKDF (reference sequence). J lost 2 bases, V lost 5 bases, and 11 bases had no gene match. The length of the CDR3 is 17 residues. CDR3 residues: CATSGGTGRYGNQPQHF. CDR3 nucleotides: TGTGCCACCAGCGGAGGGACAGGCCGGTATGGCAATCAGCCCCAGCATTTT.

The chain couples TRBV20-1 to TRBJ2-2; 8 nucleotides align to TRBD2. The V and J ends lost 0 bases and 6 bases, in that order; junction bases with no gene match: 9. Germline V gene sequence: CDR1 DFQATT, CDR2 SNEGSKA (reference sequence). The CDR3 runs to 16 residues. The CDR3 region has the DNA TGCAGTGCTAGAGACCCGACTAGCGCAGACGCCGGGGAGCTGTTTTTT. Its translation: CSARDPTSADAGELFF.

The chain combines TRBV7-9 with TRBJ1-5; 9 nucleotides agree with TRBD1. The CDR3 contains 14 residues. Germline V gives CDR1 SEHNR, CDR2 FQNEAQ (reference sequence). V was pared by 5 bases and J by 11 bases, with 10 bases of the junction left unmatched. CDR3 amino acids: CASSITGGSMTQHF. For the CDR3, the DNA is TGTGCCAGCAGCATTACAGGGGGCTCTATGACCCAGCATTTT.